The source of this T cell receptor beta chain is a study of blood T cell repertoires in COVID-19. As handled by the study authors: Amplified reference gene primers provided the basis for estimating nucleated cell counts. The method was immunoSEQ multiplex PCR; TCRdb's version includes in-frame clones alone and lacks a portion of them. The DNA was the basis for D and trimming; V, J and clone size are from that table. The profile covers about 250,000 clones, with 85% to 90% appearing a single time and more than 1.5% taken by the ten largest. The age range of participants was 18 to 89 years, with residence in some 25 US areas. Clinical histories supplied by participants themselves formed the basis of cohort assignment. Germline V CDR1 and CDR2: LNHNV, YYDKDF (reference sequence). Trimming cost V 4 bases and J 1 base; bases outside gene matches: 6. The CDR3 length is 18 residues.

The receptor's source is a man aged 35 to 55 who had recovered from COVID-19. The sample taken for sequencing was PBMCs or T cells enriched from blood (not recorded which). The chain carries TRBV15 and TRBJ2-1, with 14 nucleotides matching TRBD2. This CDR3 is CATSTGTSGGRSYNEQFF. CDR3 sequence (DNA): TGTGCCACCAGCACTGGGACTAGCGGGGGCCGTTCCTACAATGAGCAGTTCTTC.